The clone carrying this T cell receptor beta chain was recorded many times. Its antigen remains unidentified. TCRdb reprocessed the RACE reads with MiXCR, giving one entry per CDR3 protein. The sample contains about 40,000 distinct CDR3 sequences, 10% to 13% of which appear only once. The data are from a study of human T cells and chemical hapten exposure. Study-wide background: The patch tests put 0.01% DPC on the skin of the upper back and were read 6 days later. General study results and limits: Donors had alopecia, so their immune response may differ from healthy people's.

Time point defined: pre-sensitization, week 0. Treatment: therapeutic diphenylcyclopropenone sensitization with weekly scalp DPC. Trimming took 5 bases from V and 0 from J, leaving 16 bases between them. This CDR3 region has 16 residues. Germline loops: CDR1 MGHDK, CDR2 SYGVNS. J is TRBJ2-5 and V is TRBV25-1, with D perhaps matching TRBD1 or TRBD2 (5 bases each). The input for sequencing was whole blood, taken in connection with sensitization to the hapten diphenylcyclopropenone (DPC). This clonotype was obtained from a young man with alopecia areata. Some clones in this sample may be carry-over from other donors' samples. The CDR3 bases are TGTGCCAGCAGTCCCGGGGCACGTGGGTACCAAGAGACCCAGTACTTC. Translating it yields CASSPGARGYQETQYF.